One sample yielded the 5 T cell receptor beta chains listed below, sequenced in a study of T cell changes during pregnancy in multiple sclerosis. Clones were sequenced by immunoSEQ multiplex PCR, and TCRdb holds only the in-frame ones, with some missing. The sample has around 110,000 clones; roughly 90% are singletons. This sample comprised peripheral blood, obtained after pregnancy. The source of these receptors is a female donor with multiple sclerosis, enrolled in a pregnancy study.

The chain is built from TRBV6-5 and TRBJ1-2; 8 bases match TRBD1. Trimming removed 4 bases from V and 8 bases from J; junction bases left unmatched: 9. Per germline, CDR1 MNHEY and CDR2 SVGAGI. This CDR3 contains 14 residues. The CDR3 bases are TGTGCCAGCAGTTGGGATCAGGGGGCCCAAGGCTACACCTTC. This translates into CASSWDQGAQGYTF.

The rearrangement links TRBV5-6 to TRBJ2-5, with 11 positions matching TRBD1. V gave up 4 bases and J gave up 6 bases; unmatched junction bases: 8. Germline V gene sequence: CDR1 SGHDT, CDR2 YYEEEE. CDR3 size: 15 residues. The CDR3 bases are TGTGCCAGCAGCCAGCCTGGGACAGGGGGGAAGACCCAGTACTTC. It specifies CASSQPGTGGKTQYF.

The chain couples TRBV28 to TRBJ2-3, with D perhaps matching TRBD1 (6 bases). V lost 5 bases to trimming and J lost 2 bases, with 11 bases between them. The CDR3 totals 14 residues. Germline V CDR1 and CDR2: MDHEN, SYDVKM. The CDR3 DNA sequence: TGTGCCAGCAGTCCCGACAGGACCACAGATACGCAGTATTTT. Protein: CASSPDRTTDTQYF.

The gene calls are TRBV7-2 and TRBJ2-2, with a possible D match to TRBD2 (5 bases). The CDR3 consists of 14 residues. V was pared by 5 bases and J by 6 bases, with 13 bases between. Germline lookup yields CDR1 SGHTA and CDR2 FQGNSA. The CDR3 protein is CASSPVSGPGELFF. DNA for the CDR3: TGTGCCAGCAGCCCCGTGAGCGGCCCCGGGGAGCTGTTTTTT.

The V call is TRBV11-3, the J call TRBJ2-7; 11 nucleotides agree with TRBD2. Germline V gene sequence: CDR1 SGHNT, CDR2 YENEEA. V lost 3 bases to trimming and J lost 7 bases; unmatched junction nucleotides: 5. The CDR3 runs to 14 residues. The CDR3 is CASSFSGGASEQYF. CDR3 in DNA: TGTGCCAGCAGCTTTAGCGGGGGGGCCTCGGAGCAGTACTTC. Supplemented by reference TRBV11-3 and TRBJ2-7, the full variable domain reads EAGVVQSPRYKIIEKKQPVAFWCNPISGHNTLYWYLQNLGQGPELLIRYENEEAVDDSQLPKDRFSAERLKGVDSTLKIQPAELGDSAVYLCASSFSGGASEQYFGPGTRLTVT.